The T cell receptor beta chain under discussion was sequenced for a study of blood T cells in healthy people across ages. This clonotype was seen a few times. A J-beta primer mix and a sample-barcoded 5' primer were used in a second PCR of roughly 6 to 11 cycles. TCRdb re-called the 5' RACE reads with MiXCR, one entry per CDR3 protein. In the table there are over 500,000 distinct CDR3 sequences, approximately 52% of which are singletons. Germline V gene lookup returns CDR1 ENHRY and CDR2 SYGVKD. This CDR3 has 16 amino acids. The V and J ends lost 4 bases and 6 bases, in that order; junction bases with no gene match: 8.

V usage is TRBV10-3 and J usage is TRBJ2-1; the match to TRBD2 covers 11 bases. The clonotype was recovered from an elderly woman in good health. The material sequenced was blood. CDR3 amino acids: CAISAQLAGAGNEQFF. CDR3 bases: TGTGCCATCAGTGCCCAACTAGCGGGAGCAGGCAATGAGCAGTTCTTC.